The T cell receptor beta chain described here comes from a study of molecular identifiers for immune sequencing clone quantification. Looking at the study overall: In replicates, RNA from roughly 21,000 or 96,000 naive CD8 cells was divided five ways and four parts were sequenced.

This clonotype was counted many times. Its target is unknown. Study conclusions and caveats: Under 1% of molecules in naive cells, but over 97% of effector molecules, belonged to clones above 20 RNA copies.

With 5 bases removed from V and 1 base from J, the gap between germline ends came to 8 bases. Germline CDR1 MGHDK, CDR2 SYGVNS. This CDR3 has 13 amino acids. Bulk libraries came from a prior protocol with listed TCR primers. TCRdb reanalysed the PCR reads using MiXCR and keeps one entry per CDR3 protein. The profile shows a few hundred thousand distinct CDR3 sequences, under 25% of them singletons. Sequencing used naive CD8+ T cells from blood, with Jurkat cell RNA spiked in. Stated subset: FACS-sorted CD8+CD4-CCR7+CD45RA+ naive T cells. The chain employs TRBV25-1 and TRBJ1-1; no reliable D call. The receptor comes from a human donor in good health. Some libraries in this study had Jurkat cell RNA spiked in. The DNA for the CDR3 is TGTGCCAGCAGTTTGGACGGGAACACTGAAGCTTTCTTT. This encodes CASSLDGNTEAFF.